The source of this TCR beta chain is a study of high-grade serous ovarian cancer treatment subgroups. For the study at large: On average, 14,192 reads and 7,000 to 8,000 unique TCR beta rearrangements were obtained per sample.

Tumor tissue was taken before any definitive surgery or chemotherapy was given. Points from the study as a whole: Spatial context was lost because tumors were sequenced in bulk. The analyses considered CDR3 and ignored CDR1 and CDR2. Tumors within one patient showed repertoire similarity of 0.11 to 0.79.

Germline V gene lookup returns CDR1 MDHEN and CDR2 SYDVKM. Between the trimmed V and J ends, which lost 8 bases and 6 bases, there was a span of 14 bases. CDR3 length: 13 amino acids. For this clone: Its antigen is as yet unknown.

The method was immunoSEQ multiplex PCR; TCRdb's version includes in-frame clones alone and lacks a portion of them. Here the sample spans approximately 5,000 clones, 60% to 75% being singletons. This receptor was taken from a human donor with high-grade serous ovarian cancer. The sample taken for sequencing was tumor tissue. The V gene is TRBV28, the J gene TRBJ2-1, with D hard to call. Here the CDR3 reads CASWRMEANEQFF. The CDR3 DNA reads TGTGCCAGCTGGCGAATGGAAGCCAATGAGCAGTTCTTC.